The clone carrying this T cell receptor (beta chain) was picked up a small number of times. What it binds is unknown. The data were obtained in a study of human T cells and chemical hapten exposure. General study points: Counts of TCRs above 1 in 1000 frequency stayed unchanged with DPC sensitization. Expanded TCRs produced significantly more large CDR3 similarity clusters than controls did.

TCRdb re-called the RACE reads with MiXCR, one entry per CDR3 protein. The table includes 250,000 or so distinct CDR3 sequences, around 9.3% detected once. Time point: pre-sensitization, week 0. Treatment reported: therapeutic diphenylcyclopropenone sensitization with weekly scalp DPC. This receptor was taken from a woman aged 40 to 49 with alopecia areata. Some clones in this sample may be carry-over from other donors' samples. The sequences come from whole blood, collected in connection with sensitization to the hapten diphenylcyclopropenone (DPC).

For the CDR3, the DNA is TGCAGCGTTGGCCCCCGTACTAGAGGGGAGACCCAGTACTTC. This gives the protein CSVGPRTRGETQYF. The chain employs TRBV29-1 and TRBJ2-5; tentative D call: TRBD2 (5 bases). Germline CDR1 SQVTM, CDR2 ANQGSEA. V was cut by 4 bases and J by 5 bases, with 17 bases left in between. CDR3 length: 14 residues.